The present entry profiles one TCR beta chain with its context. Antigen: not known. With 60 Vbeta and 13 Jbeta primers, the PCR was carried out. The data were produced by immunoSEQ multiplex PCR, yet TCRdb's version contains in-frame clones alone and is incomplete. The sample lists 100,000 or so clones; about 75% were seen once. The source of the sample is a study of cytomegalovirus exposure and HLA in healthy donors. Points from the study as a whole: Beyond CMV serostatus, there was no information to go on about immune exposure. TCR beta V- and J-gene trimming, according to a later analysis, was linked to a missense DCLRE1C variant.

Trimming left V 2 bases short and J 2 bases short, with 15 bases between. CDR3 length: 16 residues. The germline gives CDR1 MNHEY, CDR2 SVGAGI. This clonotype originated in a man in his fifties in good health and CMV-seronegative. The sample consisted of PBMCs. This chain joins TRBV6-5 and TRBJ1-2, with no clear D. The CDR3 region has the DNA TGTGCCAGCAGTTACGTGACGACTGGACTCAACTATGGCTACACCTTC. This codes for CASSYVTTGLNYGYTF.